This T cell receptor (beta chain) was observed in a study of CD8 T cells in Susac syndrome. Random hexamers were used to reverse transcribe roughly 0.5 to 1 ug of RNA. Each CDR3 protein is one row after TCRdb ran MiXCR on the immunoSEQ multiplex PCR reads. Of approximately 190,000 distinct CDR3 sequences in the sample, 80% to 95% were seen once. V was pared by 1 base and J by 9 bases, with 7 bases between. CDR3 size: 12 residues. Germline lookup yields CDR1 SGHTA and CDR2 FQGTGA. The sample holds one count of this clonotype. CD8+ and CD4+ T cells from blood underwent TCR beta sequencing. Healthy donors constituted the control group, matched for age and sex. Both CD4+ and CD8+ T cells were negatively isolated, and TEMRA cells underwent FACS enrichment.

The clonotype comes from a human donor in good health. The chain links TRBV7-3 to TRBJ2-1; D remains unclear. Sequences were obtained from CD4+ T cells from PBMCs. The CDR3 region is CASSLNTAEQFF. CDR3 bases: TGTGCCAGCAGCTTAAATACGGCTGAGCAGTTCTTC.